These T cell receptor beta chains were read from a single sample in a study of shared clonotypes between healthy human individuals. TCRdb's copy holds only in-frame clones and misses some; the assay was immunoSEQ multiplex PCR. The sample consists of some 1,900,000 clones, approximately 95% of them appearing once. The sequencing input was naive CD8+ T cells sorted from blood. Every receptor here comes from a man aged 18 to 30 in good health. Both conserved end residues are trimmed from each CDR3.

v_call	j_call	cdr3_aa
TRBV7-3	TRBJ2-7	ASSPTGNEQY
TRBV4-1	TRBJ1-2	ASSQVLSGNYGYT
TRBV7-9	TRBJ2-7	ASSLPLGQERSYEQY
TRBV27	TRBJ1-5	ASSLISNRGGNQPQH
TRBV27	TRBJ2-7	ASSPMGGEQY
TRBV5-1	TRBJ1-5	ASSLSGGSNQPQH
TRBV6-5	TRBJ2-2	ASREGGNTGELF
TRBV28	TRBJ2-1	ASKFETGNEQF
TRBV6-6	TRBJ1-6	ASTQWDRMNSPLH
TRBV6-5	TRBJ1-4	ASTPPGFVNEKLF
TRBV2	TRBJ2-5	ASSLSQETQY
TRBV9	TRBJ2-7	ASSPERGGSFSYEQY
TRBV14	TRBJ2-1	ASSQVGKGRLYEQF
TRBV5-1	TRBJ2-7	ASSWGTGGVEASHEQY
TRBV6-5	TRBJ2-5	ASSPLAGVEETQY
TRBV5-4	TRBJ1-6	ASSSDSLEPLH
TRBV5-6	TRBJ2-2	ASSSGLAGTGELF
TRBV4-3	TRBJ2-1	ASSQIVTDNEQF
TRBV29-1	TRBJ2-1	SVVLVDYNEQF
TRBV6-5	TRBJ1-5	ASGPRTGNQPQH
TRBV2	TRBJ2-1	ASTAAGDEQF
TRBV5-4	TRBJ2-7	ASSSDRGEAEQY
TRBV13	TRBJ2-1	ASSFHLAGGPYNEQF
TRBV6-6	TRBJ2-1	ASSYSRVPYNEQF
TRBV5-4	TRBJ1-2	ASSEGGYGYT
TRBV5-5	TRBJ1-1	ASSLVSGSTEAF
TRBV19	TRBJ1-5	ASCGDSNQPQH
TRBV7-9	TRBJ2-3	ASSLPPNTQY
TRBV4-3	TRBJ2-3	ASSQERGLAGADTQY
TRBV7-9	TRBJ1-1	ASSGTIGGTEAF
TRBV28	TRBJ2-7	ASSLRGLTYEQY